This T cell receptor (beta chain) was found in a study of blood T cells in healthy people across ages. Study details: Using template switching, researchers captured about one barcoded beta molecule for each two T cells. Findings of the study overall: The CMV status of each donor remained undetermined, and this could have confounded shifts in expanded clonotypes. Older age went with lower TCR beta diversity per million T cells, in a roughly linear way.

CDR3 length equals 12 residues. The germline V gene has CDR1 KGHSH and CDR2 LQKENI. Trimming shortened V by 2 bases and J by 10 bases, and 9 bases separated the two germline ends. Aged roughly 6 to 90, donors were systemically healthy Caucasians from Russia. PCR was performed a second time for about 6 to 12 cycles using a sample-barcoded 5' primer and a J-beta primer mix. TCRdb used MiXCR to reprocess the 5' RACE reads, holding one entry per CDR3 protein. Of approximately 810,000 distinct CDR3 sequences in the sample, around 30% were seen once. This clonotype was observed a handful of times. What it recognizes is unknown.

The sequence was collected from a woman of 80 years or more in good health. The chain is built from TRBV18 and TRBJ2-1, with D maybe TRBD1 (5 bases). The sample was blood. The CDR3 here is CASSPGAEEQFF. The CDR3 DNA is TGTGCCAGCTCACCAGGGGCAGAGGAGCAGTTCTTC.